This T cell receptor (beta chain) comes out of a study of blood T cell repertoires in COVID-19. As processed by the authors: Reference gene primer amplification yielded estimated nucleated cell counts. Measured with immunoSEQ multiplex PCR; TCRdb has only the in-frame clones, and not every one. That table gives V, J and clone size, and the DNA gave D and trimming. Of approximately 49,000 clones in the sample, 84% were seen once. This CDR3 is built from 15 residues. V lost 3 bases to trimming and J lost 7 bases; unmatched junction nucleotides: 8. Germline CDR1 is SGHTA and CDR2 is FQGNSA. The clonotype originates from a man aged 45-65 years with acute or convalescent COVID-19. This chain joins TRBV7-2 and TRBJ1-4, with 7 bases aligning to TRBD1. Sequencing was done on a sample of peripheral blood. The CDR3 is CASSLTGPGGEKLFF. DNA of the CDR3: TGTGCCAGCAGCTTGACAGGGCCCGGGGGTGAAAAACTGTTTTTT.